In this sample, the clone carrying this T cell receptor beta chain turned up a few times. The antigen is unknown. V was pared by 7 bases and J by 8 bases, with 12 bases of the junction left unmatched. The CDR3 sequence is 14 residues long. Germline V gene data show CDR1 as MGHDK and CDR2 as SYGVNS. This sample is part of a study of identical twins. Findings of the study overall: Partial confounding of zero-insertion analyses by invariant MAIT and iNKT cells was possible. Cross-sectional statistical analysis, not tracking of the same donors, underpinned the conclusions.

MiXCR, applied by TCRdb to the 5' RACE reads, yields one record per CDR3 protein. The sample lists more than 1.5 million distinct CDR3 sequences, roughly 35% occurring once. J is TRBJ2-3 and V is TRBV25-1; 7 bases are a match to TRBD2. Material: cord blood. This TCR was recovered from a newborn girl in good health. The CDR3 sequence: CASTHGGVQGTQYF. The CDR3 DNA sequence: TGTGCCAGCACCCATGGGGGGGTTCAGGGTACGCAGTATTTT.